The 16 T cell receptor beta chains given below trace back to one sample, sequenced in a study of HIV-infected children after antiretroviral therapy interruption. The treatment is: PENTA 11 planned treatment interruption arm or continuous ART arm. The TCR library was built from RNA with a 3' RACE protocol and unique molecular identifiers. TCRdb passed the 3' RACE reads through MiXCR, listing each CDR3 protein once. Among fewer than 100,000 distinct CDR3 sequences listed, under 8% were seen once. Source: CD45RA+ CD4+ T cells from PBMCs, pooled from several time points, taken from a donor given antiretroviral therapy, either interrupted or continuous. Subset specified: naive CD4+ CD45RA+ CD45RO- T cells. The origin of the receptors is a pool of human donors with HIV.

This clonotype was recorded many times. The genes are TRBV24-1 and TRBJ1-6; possible D gene TRBD1, 6 bases. Germline CDR1 is KGHDR and CDR2 is SFDVKD. Trimming left V 4 bases short and J 7 bases short, with 7 bases between. CDR3 length: 13 residues. CDR3 bases: TGTGCCACCAGTGAGGACAGCAATTCACCCCTCCACTTT. Residues: CATSEDSNSPLHF.

About this clonotype: A much larger clone sits a single nucleotide away, making a read error possible. The chain uses TRBV7-9 and TRBJ2-3, with no clear D. Germline lookup yields CDR1 SEHNR and CDR2 FQNEAQ (reference sequence). Trimming pared 1 base from V and 4 bases from J, leaving 3 bases between. There are 12 residues in the CDR3. The CDR3 DNA reads as TGTGCCAGCAGCTTAGATGCAGATACGCAGTATTTT. Translated, it gives CASSLDADTQYF.

This clonotype was seen at least ten times. The chain combines TRBV7-2 with TRBJ1-3; D not resolved. This CDR3 contains 13 residues. Germline V gene lookup returns CDR1 SGHTA and CDR2 FQGNSA. The V and J ends lost 2 bases and 9 bases respectively, with 11 bases between them. The CDR3 reads CASSLSSESTIYF. The DNA of the CDR3 is TGTGCCAGCAGCTTAAGTTCAGAAAGCACCATATATTTT.

This clonotype was counted many times. The CDR3 DNA reads as TGCGCCAGCAGCGAGGACCCTAGCGGGATTCAAGAGACCCAGTACTTC. It specifies CASSEDPSGIQETQYF. This chain links TRBV5-1 with TRBJ2-5, with TRBD2 matching over 9 bases. Per germline, CDR1 SGHRS and CDR2 YFSETQ. V lost 4 bases to trimming and J lost 2 bases; unmatched junction nucleotides: 9. The CDR3 spans 16 residues.

This clonotype turned up a few times. The chain recombines TRBV12-3 or TRBV12-4 with TRBJ2-7; TRBD1 aligns across 9 bases. The CDR3 runs to 17 residues. The junction had 16 bases not matched to a gene; V was cut back by 5 bases and J by 5 bases. CDR3 sequence reads: CASSLYFNRGRRNEQYF. The CDR3 DNA sequence: TGTGCCAGCAGTCTATATTTCAACAGGGGGCGTAGGAACGAGCAGTACTTC.

V and J are TRBV5-6 and TRBJ2-7; 8 bases map to TRBD1. CDR3 size: 14 residues. Trimming removed 8 bases from V and 9 bases from J; junction bases left unmatched: 16. Germline lookup yields CDR1 SGHDT and CDR2 YYEEEE. CDR3 sequence reads: CASTPGGADRLQYF. The CDR3 DNA is TGTGCCAGTACTCCAGGGGGCGCGGATCGGTTGCAGTACTTC.

This clonotype was counted only a few times. The chain carries TRBV7-9 and TRBJ1-4; tentative D call: TRBD1 (6 bases). V shed 1 base and J shed 0 bases, with 15 bases lying between them. This CDR3 has 18 residues. CDR1 SEHNR and CDR2 FQNEAQ come from the germline V gene (reference sequence). The CDR3 protein is CASSLGPYRASTNEKLFF. DNA for the CDR3: TGTGCCAGCAGCTTAGGACCGTACAGGGCGTCAACTAATGAAAAACTGTTTTTT.

This clonotype was counted many times. The V and J genes are TRBV7-9 and TRBJ2-1; 8 bases fit TRBD1. J lost 9 bases, V lost 3 bases, and 7 bases had no gene match. Germline V gene sequence: CDR1 SEHNR, CDR2 FQNEAQ (reference sequence). The CDR3 has 14 amino acids. The DNA of the CDR3 is TGTGCCAGCAGCTTCGGACAGGGTGGTGCTGAGCAGTTCTTC. It codes for CASSFGQGGAEQFF.

The genes are TRBV30 and TRBJ1-6; D is unclear. Germline assignment: CDR1 GTSNPN and CDR2 SVGIG (reference sequence). The V and J ends lost 4 bases and 7 bases respectively, with 8 bases between them. CDR3 length: 12 amino acids. This CDR3 is CAWMKGNSPLHF. The DNA for the CDR3 is TGTGCCTGGATGAAGGGAAATTCACCCCTCCACTTT. The full variable domain, its missing parts supplied by reference TRBV30 and TRBJ1-6, is SQTIHQWPATLVQPVGSPLSLECTVEGTSNPNLYWYRQAAGRGLQLLFYSVGIGQISSEVPQNLSASRPQDRQFILSSKKLLLSDSGFYLCAWMKGNSPLHFGNGTRLTVT.

This clonotype was seen at least ten times. V usage is TRBV10-3 and J usage is TRBJ2-3; D ambiguous. Germline loops: CDR1 ENHRY, CDR2 SYGVKD. CDR3 length: 15 amino acids. V lost 11 bases and J lost 0, with 18 bases in between. CDR3 nucleotides: TGTGCCTCGTGTGGAGTGATCAGGAGCACAGATACGCAGTATTTT. Protein product: CASCGVIRSTDTQYF.

This clonotype was found many times. V usage is TRBV12-3 or TRBV12-4 and J usage is TRBJ1-1, with a tentative D call TRBD1 (5 bases). The CDR3 sequence is 11 residues long. Trimming took off 2 bases at V and 10 bases at J, with 8 bases between the two ends. This chain's CDR3 is CASSLKGIAFF. CDR3 sequence (DNA): TGTGCCAGCAGTTTAAAGGGGATAGCTTTCTTT.

This clonotype was seen ten or more times. This CDR3 is CASRRGSNTEAFF. DNA of the CDR3: TGTGCCAGCAGGCGGGGGTCCAACACTGAAGCTTTCTTT. This chain connects TRBV12-3 or TRBV12-4 to TRBJ1-1; TRBD1 is a possible D gene (5 bases). The CDR3 covers 13 residues. The V end lost 6 bases, the J end lost 2 bases, and 10 bases lay between the germline ends.

The chain employs TRBV6-2 or TRBV6-3 and TRBJ1-1; D might be TRBD1 (5 bases). Germline lookup yields CDR1 MNHEY and CDR2 SVGEGT. V lost 0 bases to trimming and J lost 1 base, with 12 bases between them. The CDR3 length is 16 residues. CDR3 residues: CASSYSIGGRNTEAFF. The DNA for the CDR3 is TGTGCCAGCAGTTACTCGATTGGGGGGAGGAACACTGAAGCTTTCTTT.

This clonotype was counted ten times or more. J is TRBJ2-5 and V is TRBV20-1; 9 positions match TRBD2. Trimming removed 5 bases from V and 5 bases from J; junction bases left unmatched: 9. This CDR3 spans 14 amino acids. In germline, CDR1 is DFQATT, CDR2 SNEGSKA (reference sequence). The CDR3 protein is CSASRGGARETQYF. Here the CDR3 DNA reads TGCAGTGCTTCCCGCGGGGGGGCGCGGGAGACCCAGTACTTC.

This rearrangement joins TRBV6-2 or TRBV6-3 to TRBJ2-1; D is tentatively TRBD1 or TRBD2 (5 bases each). Germline V CDR1 and CDR2: MNHEY, SVGEGT. Trimming shortened V by 5 bases and J by 9 bases, and 23 bases separated the two germline ends. This CDR3 region has 16 residues. The chain's CDR3 is CASSPLVIGAWVEQFF. Written as DNA, the CDR3 is TGTGCCAGCAGTCCGCTGGTTATCGGGGCTTGGGTTGAGCAGTTCTTC.

The V and J genes are TRBV12-3 or TRBV12-4 and TRBJ2-7; 10 nucleotides line up with TRBD1. This CDR3 contains 14 residues. With 6 bases clipped from V and 2 bases from J, the junction kept 4 bases outside the gene matches. The CDR3 here is CASSSDRGPYEQYF. DNA of the CDR3: TGTGCCAGCAGCAGTGACAGGGGGCCCTACGAGCAGTACTTC.